Below are 3 T cell receptor beta chains sequenced from a single sample in a study of brain T cells in children with intractable seizures. Assay: immunoSEQ multiplex PCR; the TCRdb copy retains only in-frame clones and omits some. The sample includes 110,000 or so clones, 94% seen only once; the top ten take around 4%. This sample comprised peripheral blood, obtained at surgery. All receptors derive from a boy in the first two years of life with hemimegalencephaly and intractable seizures.

The table lists this clone with a count of one. The chain is built from TRBV28 and TRBJ2-1; the match to TRBD1 covers 11 bases. V was clipped by 2 bases and J by 8 bases; unmatched bases: 11. CDR1 is MDHEN, CDR2 SYDVKM, per germline. The CDR3 consists of 17 residues. The CDR3 DNA reads as TGTGCCAGCAGTTTACGAGTCCGGGACAGGGGGAGGGATGAGCAGTTCTTC. It specifies CASSLRVRDRGRDEQFF.

This chain links TRBV6-5 with TRBJ2-7; maybe TRBD2 (7 bases). V was trimmed by 7 bases and J by 3 bases, leaving 19 bases between them. The CDR3 covers 15 residues. The germline V gene encodes CDR1 MNHEY and CDR2 SVGAGI. The CDR3 protein is CASTPQPRGGYEQYF. CDR3 DNA: TGTGCCAGCACTCCTCAACCGAGGGGGGGCTACGAGCAGTACTTC.

This chain connects TRBV2 to TRBJ1-1; tentative D call: TRBD1 (5 bases). Trimming removed 4 bases at V and 0 bases at J, with 21 bases between. Germline V lookup: CDR1 SNHLY, CDR2 FYNNEI. CDR3 length equals 18 residues. This chain's CDR3 is CASSGRDPAFTMNTEAFF. In DNA form, the CDR3 reads TGTGCCAGCAGTGGCCGGGACCCCGCGTTCACAATGAACACTGAAGCTTTCTTT.